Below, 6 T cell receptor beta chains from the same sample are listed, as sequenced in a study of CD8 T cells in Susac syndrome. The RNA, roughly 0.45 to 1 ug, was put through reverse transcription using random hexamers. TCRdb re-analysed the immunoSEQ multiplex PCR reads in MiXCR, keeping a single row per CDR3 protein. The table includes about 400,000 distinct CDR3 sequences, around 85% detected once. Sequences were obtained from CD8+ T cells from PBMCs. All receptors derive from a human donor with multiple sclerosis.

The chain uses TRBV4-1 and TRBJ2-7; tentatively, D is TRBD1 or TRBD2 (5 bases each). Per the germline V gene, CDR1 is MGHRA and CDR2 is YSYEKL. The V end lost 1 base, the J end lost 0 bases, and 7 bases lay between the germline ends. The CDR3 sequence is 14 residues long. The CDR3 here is CASSQVGTSYEQYF. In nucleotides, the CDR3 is TGCGCCAGCAGCCAAGTCGGGACCTCCTACGAGCAGTACTTC.

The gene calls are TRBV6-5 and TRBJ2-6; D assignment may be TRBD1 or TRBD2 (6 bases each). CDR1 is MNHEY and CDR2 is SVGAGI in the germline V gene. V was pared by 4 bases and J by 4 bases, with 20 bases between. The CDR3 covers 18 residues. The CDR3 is CASSFKEGVLTGANVLTF. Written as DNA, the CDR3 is TGTGCCAGCAGTTTCAAGGAGGGGGTCCTGACCGGGGCCAACGTCCTGACTTTC.

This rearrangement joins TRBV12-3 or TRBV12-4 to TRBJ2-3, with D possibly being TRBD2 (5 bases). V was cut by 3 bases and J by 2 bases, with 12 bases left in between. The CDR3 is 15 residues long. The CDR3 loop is CASSFGSRTTDTQYF. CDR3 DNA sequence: TGTGCCAGCAGTTTTGGGAGCCGAACCACAGATACGCAGTATTTT.

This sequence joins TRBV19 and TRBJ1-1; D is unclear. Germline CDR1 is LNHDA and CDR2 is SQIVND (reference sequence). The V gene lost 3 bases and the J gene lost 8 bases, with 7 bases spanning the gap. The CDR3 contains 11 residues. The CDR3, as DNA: TGTGCCAGTAGTATGGGCAACGAAGCTTTCTTT. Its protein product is CASSMGNEAFF. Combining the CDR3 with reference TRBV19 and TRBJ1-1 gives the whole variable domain DGGITQSPKYLFRKEGQNVTLSCEQNLNHDAMYWYRQDPGQGLRLIYYSQIVNDFQKGDIAEGYSVSREKKESFPLTVTSAQKNPTAFYLCASSMGNEAFFGQGTRLTVV.

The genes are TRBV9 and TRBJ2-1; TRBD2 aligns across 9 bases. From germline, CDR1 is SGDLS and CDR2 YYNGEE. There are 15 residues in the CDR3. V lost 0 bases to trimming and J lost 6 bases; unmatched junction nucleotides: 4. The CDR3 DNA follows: TGTGCCAGCAGCGTAGGTAGCGGGGGCCGCAATGAGCAGTTCTTC. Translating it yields CASSVGSGGRNEQFF.

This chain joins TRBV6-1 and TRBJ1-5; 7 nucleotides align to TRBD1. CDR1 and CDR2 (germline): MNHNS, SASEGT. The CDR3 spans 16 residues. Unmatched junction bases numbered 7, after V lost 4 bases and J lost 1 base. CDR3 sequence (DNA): TGTGCCAGCAGTGGGGACAGAACCAAGAGCAATCAGCCCCAGCATTTT. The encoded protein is CASSGDRTKSNQPQHF.